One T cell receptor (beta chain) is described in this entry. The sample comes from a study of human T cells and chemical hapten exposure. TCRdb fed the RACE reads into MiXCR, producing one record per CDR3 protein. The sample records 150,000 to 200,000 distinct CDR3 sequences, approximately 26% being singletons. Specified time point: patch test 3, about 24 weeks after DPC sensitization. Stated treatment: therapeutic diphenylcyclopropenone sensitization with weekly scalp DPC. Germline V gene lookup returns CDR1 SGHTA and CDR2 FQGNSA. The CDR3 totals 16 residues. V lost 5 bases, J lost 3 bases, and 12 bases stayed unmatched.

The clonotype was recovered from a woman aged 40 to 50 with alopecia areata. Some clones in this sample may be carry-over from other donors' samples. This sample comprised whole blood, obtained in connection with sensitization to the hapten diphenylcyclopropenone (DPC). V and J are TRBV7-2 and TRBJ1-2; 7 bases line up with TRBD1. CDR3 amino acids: CASSPLGTVVDYGYTF. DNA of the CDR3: TGTGCCAGCAGCCCTCTGGGGACAGTTGTGGACTATGGCTACACCTTC.